This TCR beta chain was retrieved from a study of blood T cells in healthy people across ages. Then a second PCR, running roughly 7 to 11 cycles, was carried out with a sample-barcoded 5' primer and a J-beta primer mix. TCRdb reprocessed the 5' RACE reads with MiXCR, giving one entry per CDR3 protein. The sample contains under 1,100,000 distinct CDR3 sequences, almost 25% of which appear only once. This clonotype was observed a handful of times. This CDR3 region has 10 residues. Germline CDR1 is SQVTM and CDR2 is ANQGSEA. V was trimmed by 6 bases and J by 8 bases, leaving 10 bases between them. This sample was shared with a second study, whose subject was T cells of mothers and their children. Turning to that study: Samples were provided by three healthy Caucasian mothers and their six children. M1S, a second-PCR primer, added sample barcodes and 2-4 random nucleotides. T cell clones that were persistent and microchimeric went undetected.

Sequenced sample: blood. V gene TRBV29-1 combines with J gene TRBJ1-2; D gene ambiguous. The source is a girl aged 2 to 10 in good health. The CDR3 loop reads CSVPPVGYTF. The CDR3 DNA is TGCAGCGTGCCCCCAGTCGGCTACACCTTC.